The 14 T cell receptor beta chains listed next were all sequenced from one sample in a study of cytomegalovirus exposure and HLA in healthy donors. Amplification used 60 Vbeta primers and 13 Jbeta primers. Measured with immunoSEQ multiplex PCR; TCRdb has only the in-frame clones, and not every one. The data show fewer than 150,000 clones, approximately 80% seen once. Sequencing used PBMCs. The receptors were gathered from a human donor in good health.

J is TRBJ2-5 and V is TRBV5-6; D is perhaps TRBD2 (6 bases). The DNA end favors TRBJ2-7, so the J call may be wrong. The germline CDR1 and CDR2 sequences are SGHDT and YYEEEE. There are 14 residues in the CDR3. This CDR3 reads CASSPGTGAYEQYF. The CDR3 region has the DNA TGTGCCAGCAGCCCCGGGACGGGAGCCTACGAGCAGTACTTC.

This chain uses TRBV14 with TRBJ2-1, with 7 positions matching TRBD2. The CDR3 length is 17 residues. Trimming took 2 bases from V and 3 from J; bases not matched to a gene: 10. Germline assignment: CDR1 SGHDN and CDR2 FVKESK. DNA for the CDR3: TGTGCCAGCAGCCAAAGTCGTCCCCAGCGGGGCTACAATGAGCAGTTCTTC. Translated: CASSQSRPQRGYNEQFF. Variable domain in full (rest from reference TRBV14 and TRBJ2-1): EAGVTQFPSHSVIEKGQTVTLRCDPISGHDNLYWYRRVMGKEIKFLLHFVKESKQDESGMPNNRFLAERTGGTYSTLKVQPAELEDSGVYFCASSQSRPQRGYNEQFFGPGTRLTVL.

This chain uses TRBV7-2 with TRBJ1-1; the match to TRBD1 covers 7 bases. CDR3 length equals 16 residues. Trimming removed 1 base from V and 4 bases from J; junction bases left unmatched: 9. Germline V gene sequence: CDR1 SGHTA, CDR2 FQGNSA. CDR3: CASSLVPWQGGTEAFF. CDR3 DNA sequence: TGTGCCAGCAGCTTAGTACCCTGGCAGGGGGGCACTGAAGCTTTCTTT.

The chain employs TRBV18 and TRBJ2-7; maybe TRBD2 (6 bases). The CDR3 sequence is 16 residues long. Trimming pared 2 bases from V and 3 bases from J, leaving 17 bases between. Germline V lookup: CDR1 KGHSH, CDR2 LQKENI. The CDR3 here is CASSPVPTTRSYEQYF. The DNA for the CDR3 is TGTGCCAGCTCACCAGTCCCGACGACTAGAAGCTACGAGCAGTACTTC.

The genes are TRBV6-6 and TRBJ2-5, with 7 bases lining up with TRBD1. The J call may be faulty, since TRBJ2-7 better matches the DNA end. The CDR3 length is 14 residues. The V gene's germline CDR1 is MNHNY and CDR2 SVGAGI (reference sequence). CDR3 sequence (DNA): TGTGCCAGCAGACCGACAGGGACATCCTACGAGCAGTACTTC. This sequence encodes CASRPTGTSYEQYF.

This sequence joins TRBV30 and TRBJ2-7, with D tentatively TRBD2 (6 bases). The V gene lost 4 bases and the J gene lost 3 bases, with 13 bases spanning the gap. Per germline, CDR1 GTSNPN and CDR2 SVGIG (reference sequence). The CDR3 is made up of 13 amino acids. CDR3 in DNA: TGTGCCTGGACCAAGACTAGATTCTACGAGCAGTACTTC. This encodes CAWTKTRFYEQYF.

Details on this clone: At one of its ends the junction is not consistent with the germline gene, which may arise from a read error. This chain links TRBV10-1 with TRBJ2-2, with D perhaps matching TRBD2 (6 bases). The CDR3 spans 17 residues. Germline V lookup: CDR1 WNHNN, CDR2 SYGVQD (reference sequence). CDR3 amino acids: CAGSETLGRPHGGELFF. In nucleotides, the CDR3 is TGCGCCGGCAGTGAGACCCTAGGGAGGCCCCATGGCGGGGAGCTGTTTTTT.

V usage is TRBV12-5 and J usage is TRBJ2-2; 14 bases are shared with TRBD2. CDR3 length: 18 residues. Per the germline V gene, CDR1 is LGHNT and CDR2 is FRNRAP. Trimming cost V 2 bases and J 3 bases; bases outside gene matches: 5. For the CDR3, the DNA is TGTGCTAGTGGTTTGTACAAGACTAGCGGGAGGGACACCGGGGAGCTGTTTTTT. Translated: CASGLYKTSGRDTGELFF.

The chain has TRBV5-1 and TRBJ1-5, with TRBD1 identical over 7 bases. This CDR3 comprises 15 residues. The ends lost 0 bases at V and 4 bases at J; junction bases unmatched: 4. Germline V lookup: CDR1 SGHRS, CDR2 YFSETQ. The CDR3 nucleotides read TGCGCCAGCAGCTTGGGGGGACAGTTAAATCAGCCCCAGCATTTT. Encoded protein: CASSLGGQLNQPQHF.

This rearrangement joins TRBV10-3 to TRBJ1-1; the match to TRBD1 covers 12 bases. CDR3 length equals 16 residues. V shed 7 bases, J shed 4 bases, and the junction held 10 bases outside the gene matches. Germline CDR1 and CDR2: ENHRY and SYGVKD. The DNA of the CDR3 is TGTGCCATCAAGTCGGGACAGGGGGCGCTAGGCACTGAAGCTTTCTTT. Residues: CAIKSGQGALGTEAFF.

The chain employs TRBV4-2 and TRBJ2-7, with D perhaps matching TRBD2 (5 bases). This CDR3 comprises 14 residues. From germline, CDR1 is LGHNA and CDR2 YNFKEQ. Trimming removed 4 bases from V and 2 bases from J, with 12 bases in between. In DNA form, the CDR3 reads TGTGCCAGCAGCCCGGAGCGGCCCCCCTACGAGCAGTACTTC. As protein: CASSPERPPYEQYF.

In this sample, this clone turned up a few times. The J gene is TRBJ2-7, the V gene TRBV6-5, with 11 bases lining up with TRBD1. The CDR3 contains 14 residues. V gave up 5 bases and J gave up 5 bases; unmatched junction bases: 5. Germline V CDR1 and CDR2: MNHEY, SVGAGI. The CDR3 bases are TGTGCCAGCAGTGAAAGGACAGGGGGCGACGAGCAGTACTTC. Protein: CASSERTGGDEQYF.

The V and J genes are TRBV19 and TRBJ2-3; D perhaps matches TRBD2 (6 bases). This CDR3 has 13 amino acids. The germline V and J ends were trimmed by 5 bases and 3 bases, with 9 bases remaining between them. The V gene's germline CDR1 is LNHDA and CDR2 SQIVND (reference sequence). CDR3 sequence: CASSASGTDTQYF. As DNA, the CDR3 is TGTGCCAGTAGTGCCAGCGGGACAGATACGCAGTATTTT.

The chain uses TRBV5-1 and TRBJ1-3; 7 positions agree with TRBD1. The V and J ends lost 4 bases and 0 bases, in that order; junction bases with no gene match: 10. Germline values: CDR1 SGHRS, CDR2 YFSETQ. The CDR3 contains 17 residues. The CDR3 nucleotides are TGCGCCAGCAGCGCAGGGGACAGCCCGAGCTCTGGAAACACCATATATTTT. Its translation: CASSAGDSPSSGNTIYF.